The entry below describes one T cell receptor (beta chain). The V and J ends lost 0 bases and 1 base respectively, with 9 bases between them. Germline V CDR1 and CDR2: KGHSH, LQKENI. There are 15 residues in the CDR3. Clones were sequenced by immunoSEQ multiplex PCR, and TCRdb holds only the in-frame ones, with some missing. The table includes approximately 88,000 clones, around 93% detected once. This sample was taken from a study of T cell changes during pregnancy in multiple sclerosis. The specimen was peripheral blood, collected in the third trimester of pregnancy. The source is a female donor with multiple sclerosis, enrolled in a pregnancy study. The chain has TRBV18 and TRBJ1-1; D is ambiguous. CDR3 sequence reads: CASSPPGLANTEAFF. The CDR3 nucleotides are TGTGCCAGCTCACCACCCGGGTTGGCGAACACTGAAGCTTTCTTT. The variable domain in full, with the rest retrieved from reference TRBV18 and TRBJ1-1, is NAGVMQNPRHLVRRRGQEARLRCSPMKGHSHVYWYRQLPEEGLKFMVYLQKENIIDESGMPKERFSAEFPKEGPSILRIQQVVRGDSAAYFCASSPPGLANTEAFFGQGTRLTVV.